Shown below are 28 T cell receptor beta chains from a single sample sequenced in a study of blood T cell repertoires in COVID-19. Sequenced by immunoSEQ multiplex PCR; TCRdb stores in-frame clones only, minus some. The table includes around 37,000 clones, more than 90% detected once. Material for sequencing was peripheral blood. These receptor sequences come from a woman older than 75 with acute or convalescent COVID-19.

J is TRBJ1-1 and V is TRBV2; D is undetermined. Trimming cost V 3 bases and J 3 bases, with 8 bases left between them. CDR1 is SNHLY and CDR2 is FYNNEI in the germline V gene. CDR3 length: 13 amino acids. The CDR3 DNA sequence: TGTGCCAGCAGTGACTACTCGTACACTGAAGCTTTCTTT. Translated: CASSDYSYTEAFF.

In DNA form, the CDR3 reads TGTGCCAGCAGCGTGGACAGGGAAGCACTGTTTTTT. Amino acids: CASSVDREALFF. The chain recombines TRBV2 with TRBJ1-4, with 8 bases that match TRBD1. V lost 6 bases, J lost 13 bases, and 7 bases stayed unmatched. This CDR3 is built from 12 residues. Germline V CDR1 and CDR2: SNHLY, FYNNEI.

This clone appeared once. This chain links TRBV5-5 with TRBJ1-6, with D tentatively TRBD1 (6 bases). The CDR3 runs to 14 residues. The ends were cut back, 1 base at V and 5 bases at J, with 7 bases in the middle. Per germline, CDR1 SGHKS and CDR2 YYEKEE (reference sequence). CDR3 loop: CASSLQGNNSPLHF. Here the CDR3 DNA reads TGTGCCAGCAGCTTGCAGGGGAATAATTCACCCCTCCACTTT.

The chain recombines TRBV6-1 with TRBJ1-1, with 8 nucleotides matching TRBD1. V lost 5 bases to trimming and J lost 4 bases; unmatched junction nucleotides: 6. Looked up from germline, CDR1 is MNHNS and CDR2 is SASEGT. The CDR3 is made up of 14 amino acids. CDR3 in amino acids: CASSRGQGVTEAFF. In DNA form, the CDR3 reads TGTGCCAGCAGTCGTGGACAGGGAGTCACTGAAGCTTTCTTT.

The V gene is TRBV15, the J gene TRBJ2-7; 9 nucleotides match TRBD1. This CDR3 contains 14 residues. The V gene's germline CDR1 is LNHNV and CDR2 YYDKDF (reference sequence). The V and J ends lost 0 bases and 9 bases, in that order; junction bases with no gene match: 6. Here the CDR3 DNA reads TGTGCCACCAGCAGAGACAGGACAGGGGTGGTGCAGTACTTC. Protein product: CATSRDRTGVVQYF.

The rearrangement links TRBV3-1 (or the pseudogene TRBV3-2) to TRBJ2-7, with 11 bases lining up with TRBD2. CDR1 and CDR2 (germline): LGHDT, YNNKEL (reference sequence). CDR3 length equals 19 residues. V trimming: 0 bases; J trimming: 2 bases; junction bases outside the gene matches: 12. CDR3 region: CASSQDPGLAGGRPYEQYF. The CDR3 DNA reads as TGTGCCAGCAGCCAAGACCCGGGGCTAGCGGGGGGAAGACCCTACGAGCAGTACTTC.

The rearrangement links TRBV6-5 to TRBJ2-3, with 9 bases matching TRBD1. CDR1 and CDR2 (germline): MNHEY, SVGAGI. J was trimmed by 8 bases and V by 5 bases; bases with no gene match: 11. The CDR3 totals 15 residues. The CDR3 coding sequence is TGTGCCAGCAGTCCTCCGGGACAGGGCCGAGTTACGCAGTATTTT. It codes for CASSPPGQGRVTQYF.

V usage is TRBV5-6 and J usage is TRBJ2-5; 14 nucleotides agree with TRBD2. This CDR3 is built from 18 residues. Germline CDR1 SGHDT, CDR2 YYEEEE. Losses at the gene ends were 4 bases for V and 4 bases for J; bases not matched to a gene: 12. This CDR3 is CASSPPPLGLAGGETQYF. CDR3 sequence (DNA): TGTGCCAGCAGCCCTCCGCCCCTCGGACTAGCGGGGGGAGAGACCCAGTACTTC.

The genes are TRBV5-1 and TRBJ1-1; possibly TRBD1 for D (5 bases). The CDR3 has 15 residues. Between the trimmed V and J ends, which lost 4 bases and 2 bases, there was a span of 15 bases. Germline V gene data show CDR1 as SGHRS and CDR2 as YFSETQ. The chain's CDR3 is CASSALQVPNTEAFF. CDR3 in DNA: TGCGCCAGCAGCGCCTTACAGGTCCCAAACACTGAAGCTTTCTTT.

The J gene is TRBJ1-1, the V gene TRBV28, with 11 positions matching TRBD1. This CDR3 is built from 16 residues. V dropped 6 bases and J dropped 11; count of bases not matched to a gene: 17. The germline gives CDR1 MDHEN, CDR2 SYDVKM. The CDR3, as DNA: TGTGCCAGCAGGGCCGGGACAGGGGGATACTCAAAGAGGGCTTTCTTT. Translating it yields CASRAGTGGYSKRAFF.

This chain links TRBV25-1 with TRBJ1-3, with D uncertain. Trimming cost V 1 base and J 0 bases, with 16 bases left between them. The germline CDR1 and CDR2 sequences are MGHDK and SYGVNS. The CDR3 has 18 residues. The CDR3 here is CASSESISYTSSGNTIYF. The CDR3, as DNA: TGTGCCAGCAGTGAATCTATTAGCTATACTAGCTCTGGAAACACCATATATTTT. The whole variable domain, remainder taken from reference TRBV25-1 and TRBJ1-3, is EADIYQTPRYLVIGTGKKITLECSQTMGHDKMYWYQQDPGMELHLIHYSYGVNSTEKGDLSSESTVSRIRTEHFPLTLESARPSHTSQYLCASSESISYTSSGNTIYFGEGSWLTVV.

This clone was counted between two and nine times. The V and J genes are TRBV5-1 and TRBJ2-2; D is unresolved. The CDR3 covers 13 residues. With 2 bases removed from V and 3 bases from J, the gap between germline ends came to 5 bases. Germline V gives CDR1 SGHRS, CDR2 YFSETQ. The CDR3 nucleotides are TGCGCCAGCAGCTTCTCCTACACCGGGGAGCTGTTTTTT. It specifies CASSFSYTGELFF.

V and J are TRBV5-8 and TRBJ1-1; D is perhaps TRBD1 (6 bases). CDR1 and CDR2 (germline): SGHTS, YDEGEE. CDR3 length: 15 residues. V lost 1 base and J lost 0, with 10 bases in between. Here the CDR3 DNA reads TGTGCCAGCAGCTTGTCCGACAGGCTGAACACTGAAGCTTTCTTT. Its translation: CASSLSDRLNTEAFF.

This chain links TRBV5-6 with TRBJ2-7, with D hard to call. The germline CDR1 and CDR2 sequences are SGHDT and YYEEEE. V was shortened by 7 bases and J by 0 bases, with 23 bases between the two germline ends. The CDR3 runs 17 residues. CDR3 sequence reads: CASSPASTQVSSYEQYF. The CDR3 DNA sequence: TGTGCCAGCTCGCCCGCTTCTACCCAGGTGAGCTCCTACGAGCAGTACTTC.

The chain uses TRBV12-5 and TRBJ1-4, with 9 bases that match TRBD1. CDR1 and CDR2 (germline): LGHNT, FRNRAP. Unmatched junction bases numbered 2, after V lost 6 bases and J lost 3 bases. The CDR3 runs to 14 residues. The DNA for the CDR3 is TGTGCTAGTGGCACAGGGGGCTCTAATGAAAAACTGTTTTTT. Translated: CASGTGGSNEKLFF.

The rearrangement links TRBV10-3 to TRBJ1-1; 8 bases align to TRBD1. This CDR3 contains 18 residues. Germline V lookup: CDR1 ENHRY, CDR2 SYGVKD. Trimming at V came to 2 bases and at J to 0 bases, leaving 11 bases not matched to a gene. Written as DNA, the CDR3 is TGTGCCATCAGTGAGCCCCCAGGGGGCGCGAGGGTGAACACTGAAGCTTTCTTT. Protein sequence: CAISEPPGGARVNTEAFF.

This chain joins TRBV9 and TRBJ2-2; D ambiguous. Germline V gives CDR1 SGDLS, CDR2 YYNGEE. The CDR3 contains 14 residues. Trimming removed 3 bases at V and 1 base at J, with 7 bases between. The CDR3 nucleotides are TGTGCCAGCAGCGCCGCAGTGAACACCGGGGAGCTGTTTTTT. It encodes CASSAAVNTGELFF.

This clone was seen a handful of times. This sequence joins TRBV3-1 (or the pseudogene TRBV3-2) and TRBJ1-2, with D tentatively TRBD1 (6 bases). The CDR3 sequence is 15 residues long. Trimming left V 0 bases short and J 4 bases short, with 12 bases between. Germline assignment: CDR1 LGHDT and CDR2 YNNKEL (reference sequence). For the CDR3, the DNA is TGTGCCAGCAGCCAAGATAAGGGGGTGATCTATGGCTACACCTTC. Amino acids: CASSQDKGVIYGYTF.

The genes are TRBV6-5 and TRBJ1-6; D may be TRBD1 (5 bases). CDR3 size: 12 residues. Deletions cut 7 bases from V and 14 bases from J, with 15 bases between. Germline assignment: CDR1 MNHEY and CDR2 SVGAGI. DNA for the CDR3: TGTGCCAGCACTACAGGAAAGGGGTCCCTCCACTTT. Its translation: CASTTGKGSLHF.

J is TRBJ1-2 and V is TRBV6-5, with 9 bases fitting TRBD1. The CDR3 sequence is 15 residues long. Germline V gene sequence: CDR1 MNHEY, CDR2 SVGAGI. J was trimmed by 4 bases and V by 8 bases; bases with no gene match: 11. CDR3 sequence (DNA): TGTGCCAGCGAAGCCAGGACAGGGGAGCGCTATGGCTACACCTTC. This translates into CASEARTGERYGYTF.

The gene calls are TRBV5-8 and TRBJ1-2, with D hard to call. The germline CDR1 and CDR2 sequences are SGHTS and YDEGEE. V shed 4 bases and J shed 0 bases, with 13 bases lying between them. This CDR3 is 15 amino acids long. The CDR3 protein is CASSVKQTANYGYTF. Here the CDR3 DNA reads TGTGCCAGCAGCGTGAAACAAACCGCTAACTATGGCTACACCTTC.

The J gene is TRBJ2-3, the V gene TRBV9, with 7 bases that match TRBD2. The CDR3 totals 18 residues. The ends lost 3 bases at V and 2 bases at J; junction bases unmatched: 15. In germline, CDR1 is SGDLS, CDR2 YYNGEE. In nucleotides, the CDR3 is TGTGCCAGCAGCGAGGGGTCCCCACTAGCGAAAAACACAGATACGCAGTATTTT. Translation gives CASSEGSPLAKNTDTQYF.

V is TRBV7-8 and J is TRBJ2-1; 9 bases line up with TRBD1. The V gene end was trimmed by 1 base and the J gene end by 2 bases; junction bases not matched to a gene: 3. Germline V lookup: CDR1 SGHVS, CDR2 FQNEAQ. The CDR3 has 16 residues. CDR3 coding DNA: TGTGCCAGCAGCTTAGACAGGGGGCGACCCTACAATGAGCAGTTCTTC. It yields the protein CASSLDRGRPYNEQFF.

The chain couples TRBV29-1 to TRBJ2-1; D is ambiguous. The CDR3 loop spans 16 amino acids. V was pared by 1 base and J by 0 bases, with 13 bases between. The V gene's germline CDR1 is SQVTM and CDR2 ANQGSEA. Written as DNA, the CDR3 is TGCAGCGTTGAAGGAGGCGAGGAGAGCTCCTACAATGAGCAGTTCTTC. Translated, it gives CSVEGGEESSYNEQFF.

Only one count was recorded for this clone. J is TRBJ2-5 and V is TRBV15; maybe TRBD2 (7 bases). There are 16 residues in the CDR3. Germline CDR1 reads LNHNV; CDR2 reads YYDKDF (reference sequence). Trimming stripped 4 bases from V and 5 bases from J, with 20 bases between. CDR3 protein: CATSKDPAGASETQYF. CDR3 sequence (DNA): TGTGCCACCAGCAAGGACCCTGCGGGGGCTTCCGAGACCCAGTACTTC.

This chain uses TRBV10-3 with TRBJ1-5; 10 bases are shared with TRBD1. The ends lost 3 bases at V and 5 bases at J; junction bases unmatched: 10. The CDR3 has 17 residues. Germline CDR1 ENHRY, CDR2 SYGVKD. Written as DNA, the CDR3 is TGTGCCATCAGTGACCCTCGGGACAGGGGATGGGATCAGCCCCAGCATTTT. Protein product: CAISDPRDRGWDQPQHF.

V usage is TRBV11-2 and J usage is TRBJ1-1; possible D gene TRBD1, 5 bases. Trimming took 0 bases from V and 1 from J, leaving 12 bases between them. From germline, CDR1 is SGHAT and CDR2 FQNNGV. This CDR3 has 16 amino acids. The CDR3 sequence is CASSLDGRGANTEAFF. As DNA, the CDR3 is TGTGCCAGCAGCTTAGATGGGAGGGGCGCGAACACTGAAGCTTTCTTT.

This chain links TRBV5-6 with TRBJ2-7; D is unresolved. CDR1 and CDR2 (germline): SGHDT, YYEEEE. Trimming stripped 1 base from V and 2 bases from J, with 7 bases between. CDR3 length: 13 residues. The CDR3 region has the DNA TGTGCCAGCAGCTTGATGGCAGCCTACGAGCAGTACTTC. Its translation is CASSLMAAYEQYF. Complete variable domain (other parts from reference TRBV5-6 and TRBJ2-7): DAGVTQSPTHLIKTRGQQVTLRCSPKSGHDTVSWYQQALGQGPQFIFQYYEEEERQRGNFPDRFSGHQFPNYSSELNVNALLLGDSALYLCASSLMAAYEQYFGPGTRLTVT.